In its sample, the clone carrying this T cell receptor (beta chain) ranks as medium-sized. Its target is unknown. In the original workflow: Clinicopathological groups supplied CDR3 differences that were used to build a distant-metastasis classifier for papillary thyroid cancer. MiXCR reprocessed the PCR reads for TCRdb. The V and J calls reflect TCRdb's pipeline rather than the authors' work. The table lists some 14,000 clones, under 30% of them singletons. The source of the sample is a study of metastatic and nonmetastatic thyroid tumors. About the research overall: Patients with malignant and benign thyroid disease provided blood and tumor or nodule tissue, whose repertoires were compared.

Study-wide points: Malignant thyroid tumors reportedly had TCR beta diversity that was significantly higher than in benign nodules, in blood and tumor.

No patient had received any treatment before thyroid surgery. The CDR3 consists of 16 residues. Trimming removed 5 bases from V and 1 base from J; junction bases left unmatched: 9. CDR1 and CDR2 (germline): MNHEY, SMNVEV (reference sequence). The chain has TRBV27 and TRBJ1-1, with 8 nucleotides matching TRBD1. The material sequenced was blood. The origin of this receptor is a female donor with papillary thyroid cancer or a benign thyroid nodule (not recorded which). Some clones in this sample may be carry-over from other donors' samples. The CDR3 nucleotides read TGTGCCAGCAGTGGTCCTCGACAGGGGCCGAACACTGAAGCTTTCTTT. Protein product: CASSGPRQGPNTEAFF.